The 13 T cell receptor beta chains reported below all come from one sample, sequenced in a study of beta chain features in type 1 diabetes. Expressed TCRB transcripts were sequenced after all isolated RNA was converted to cDNA. Sequencing was performed with immunoSEQ multiplex PCR; in TCRdb, only in-frame clones are kept and a portion is missing. This sample has about 160,000 clones, with roughly 8% found just once. Sequencing used central memory CD4+ T cells from blood. These receptors were taken from a man in his late teens or twenties in good health.

This clone showed up many times. The chain is built from TRBV30 and TRBJ2-3; D is possibly TRBD2 (5 bases). Trimming stripped 0 bases from V and 5 bases from J, with 12 bases between. CDR3 length: 14 residues. Germline V gives CDR1 GTSNPN, CDR2 SVGIG (reference sequence). The CDR3 loop reads CAWSVLGSRDTQYF. The CDR3 nucleotides are TGTGCCTGGAGTGTACTAGGATCGAGAGATACGCAGTATTTT.

A few counts support this clone. This chain connects TRBV6-5 to TRBJ2-1, with 9 bases fitting TRBD2. Unmatched junction bases numbered 3, after V lost 5 bases and J lost 10 bases. Looked up from germline, CDR1 is MNHEY and CDR2 is SVGAGI. The CDR3 sequence is 12 residues long. The CDR3 spells CASSAGGLEQFF. The CDR3 coding sequence is TGTGCCAGCAGTGCGGGGGGGCTGGAGCAGTTCTTC.

This clone turned up a few times. The same CDR3 arises from other DNA sequences in this sample as well. V and J are TRBV30 and TRBJ1-5; 7 bases fit TRBD1. CDR3 length equals 14 residues. Germline V gene sequence: CDR1 GTSNPN, CDR2 SVGIG (reference sequence). Germline trimming cut 2 bases from V and 3 bases from J; bases unmatched to any gene: 4. The CDR3: CAWSPGQLNQPQHF. CDR3 DNA sequence: TGTGCCTGGAGTCCGGGACAGCTCAATCAGCCCCAGCATTTT.

This clone was counted a few times. The CDR3 region has the DNA TGTGCCAGCAGCTTAGGAGAGGATGGCTACACCTTC. Protein sequence: CASSLGEDGYTF. The chain has TRBV7-6 and TRBJ1-2; D not certain. Germline V gene sequence: CDR1 SGHVS, CDR2 FNYEAQ. CDR3 length: 12 amino acids. V was clipped by 1 base and J by 6 bases, with 6 bases between them.

The rearrangement uses TRBV6-1 and TRBJ1-5; unclear D gene. CDR3 length: 14 residues. Germline V CDR1 and CDR2: MNHNS, SASEGT. The germline V and J ends were trimmed by 2 bases and 7 bases, with 12 bases remaining between them. The CDR3 DNA reads TGTGCCAGCAGTGAATCCGGGTGGCGGCAGCCCCAGCATTTT. Translating it yields CASSESGWRQPQHF.

This clone was seen a handful of times. V gene TRBV5-8 combines with J gene TRBJ2-5, with 10 nucleotides matching TRBD1. The CDR3 is 15 amino acids. V dropped 0 bases and J dropped 5; count of bases not matched to a gene: 4. Germline assignment: CDR1 SGHTS and CDR2 YDEGEE. CDR3 region: CASSLGDRGSETQYF. CDR3 sequence (DNA): TGTGCCAGCAGCTTGGGGGACAGGGGAAGCGAGACCCAGTACTTC.

The chain links TRBV28 to TRBJ1-2; TRBD1 matches at 7 bases. CDR1 is MDHEN and CDR2 is SYDVKM in the germline V gene. The CDR3 runs to 12 residues. The J segment lost 3 bases and the V segment lost 5 bases, leaving 0 bases of the junction unmatched. CDR3 coding DNA: TGTGCCAGCAGTACAGGGGACTATGGCTACACCTTC. This encodes CASSTGDYGYTF.

The sample holds a few counts of this clone. The chain carries TRBV5-1 and TRBJ2-1; TRBD1 agrees at 7 bases. Germline V gene data show CDR1 as SGHRS and CDR2 as YFSETQ. V shed 4 bases and J 5 bases; nucleotides not matched to a gene: 9. This CDR3 comprises 15 residues. CDR3 sequence (DNA): TGCGCCAGCAGCCCGGGACAGAGACGAAACAATGAGCAGTTCTTC. Translating it yields CASSPGQRRNNEQFF.

The CDR3 reads CASSQAATAYEQYF. CDR3 nucleotides: TGCGCCAGCAGCCAAGCAGCTACAGCCTACGAGCAGTACTTC. The chain is built from TRBV4-3 and TRBJ2-7, with D unclear. Trimming removed 1 base at V and 2 bases at J, with 9 bases between. CDR3 size: 14 residues. Germline lookup yields CDR1 LGHNA and CDR2 YSLEER.

This clone showed up just a few times. The rearrangement joins TRBV9 to TRBJ2-2; TRBD2 matches 7 bases. This CDR3 is built from 16 residues. Germline V lookup: CDR1 SGDLS, CDR2 YYNGEE. V dropped 4 bases and J dropped 3; count of bases not matched to a gene: 9. CDR3 nucleotide sequence: TGTGCCAGCAGCTTGGGAACTGGGAGGGACACCGGGGAGCTGTTTTTT. This translates into CASSLGTGRDTGELFF.

This clone was counted a few times. This rearrangement joins TRBV7-2 to TRBJ2-5, with TRBD1 identical over 7 bases. The CDR3 extends over 16 amino acids. Losses at the gene ends were 1 base for V and 9 bases for J; bases not matched to a gene: 14. Per germline, CDR1 SGHTA and CDR2 FQGNSA. In DNA form, the CDR3 reads TGTGCCAGCAGCTTAGGTTCCGGGACAGCCAGATCGGCCCAGTACTTC. Residues: CASSLGSGTARSAQYF.

This clone turned up a few times. This rearrangement joins TRBV4-2 to TRBJ2-7; 8 positions match TRBD1. This CDR3 spans 13 amino acids. Germline V lookup: CDR1 LGHNA, CDR2 YNFKEQ. The J segment lost 4 bases and the V segment lost 7 bases, leaving 6 bases of the junction unmatched. The CDR3 protein is CASTVDRAYEQYF. CDR3 bases: TGTGCCAGCACCGTGGACAGGGCGTACGAGCAGTACTTC.

The table lists this clone with a few counts. The CDR3 DNA follows: TGTGCCAGCAGTGAAGCCGGGGACAGGGTTCGTGGCTACACCTTC. It yields the protein CASSEAGDRVRGYTF. The chain links TRBV6-1 to TRBJ1-2; 9 nucleotides line up with TRBD1. J was trimmed by 7 bases and V by 0 bases; bases with no gene match: 6. Germline CDR1 MNHNS, CDR2 SASEGT. The CDR3 is 15 amino acids.